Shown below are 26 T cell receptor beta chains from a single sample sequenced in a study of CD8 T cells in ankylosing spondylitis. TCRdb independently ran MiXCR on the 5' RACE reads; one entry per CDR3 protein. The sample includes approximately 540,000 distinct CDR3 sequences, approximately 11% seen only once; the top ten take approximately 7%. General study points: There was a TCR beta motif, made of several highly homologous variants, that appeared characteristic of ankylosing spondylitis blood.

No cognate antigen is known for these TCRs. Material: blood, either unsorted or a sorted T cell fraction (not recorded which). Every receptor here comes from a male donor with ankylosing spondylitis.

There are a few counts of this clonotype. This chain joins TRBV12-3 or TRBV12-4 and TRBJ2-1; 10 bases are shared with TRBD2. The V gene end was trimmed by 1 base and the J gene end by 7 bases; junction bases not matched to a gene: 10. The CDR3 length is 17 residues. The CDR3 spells CASSLEHWASGSNEQFF. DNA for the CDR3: TGTGCCAGCAGTTTAGAACATTGGGCTAGCGGGAGTAATGAGCAGTTCTTC.

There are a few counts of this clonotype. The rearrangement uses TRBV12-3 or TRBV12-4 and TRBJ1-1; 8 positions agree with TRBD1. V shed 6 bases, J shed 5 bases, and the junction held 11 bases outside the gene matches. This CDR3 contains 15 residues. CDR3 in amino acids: CASSPGQGGRTEAFF. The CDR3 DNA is TGTGCCAGCAGCCCAGGACAGGGAGGAAGGACTGAAGCTTTCTTT.

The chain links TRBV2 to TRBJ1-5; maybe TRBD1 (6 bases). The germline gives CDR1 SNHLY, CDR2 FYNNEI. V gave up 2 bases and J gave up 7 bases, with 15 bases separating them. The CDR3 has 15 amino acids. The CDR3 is CASSESEGDRQPQHF. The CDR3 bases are TGTGCCAGCAGTGAAAGCGAGGGGGATAGGCAGCCCCAGCATTTT.

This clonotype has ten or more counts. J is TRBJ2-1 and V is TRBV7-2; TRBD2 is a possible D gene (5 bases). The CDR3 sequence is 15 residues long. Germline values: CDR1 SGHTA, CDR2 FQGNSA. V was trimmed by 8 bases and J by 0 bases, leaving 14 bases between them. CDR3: CASLWSGSSYNEQFF. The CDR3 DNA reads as TGTGCCAGCCTATGGAGCGGAAGCTCCTACAATGAGCAGTTCTTC.

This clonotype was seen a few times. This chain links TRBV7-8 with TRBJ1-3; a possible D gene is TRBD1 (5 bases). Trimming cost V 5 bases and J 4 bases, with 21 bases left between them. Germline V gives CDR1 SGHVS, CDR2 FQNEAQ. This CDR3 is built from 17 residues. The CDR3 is CASSPRDAGFYGNTIYF. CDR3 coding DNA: TGTGCCAGCAGCCCGCGGGACGCCGGGTTTTACGGAAACACCATATATTTT.

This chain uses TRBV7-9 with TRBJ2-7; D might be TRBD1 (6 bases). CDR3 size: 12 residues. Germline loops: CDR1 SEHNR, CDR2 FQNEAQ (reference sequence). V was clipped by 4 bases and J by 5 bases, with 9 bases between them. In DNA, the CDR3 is TGTGCCAGCAGCTCAGCAGGGGACGAGCAGTACGTC. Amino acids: CASSSAGDEQYV.

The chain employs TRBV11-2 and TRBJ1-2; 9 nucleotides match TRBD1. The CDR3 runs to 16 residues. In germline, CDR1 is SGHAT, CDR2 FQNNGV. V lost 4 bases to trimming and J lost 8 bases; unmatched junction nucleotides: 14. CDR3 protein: CASSSAANRGRSGYTF. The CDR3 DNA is TGTGCCAGCAGCTCAGCGGCCAACAGGGGGCGGTCAGGCTACACCTTC. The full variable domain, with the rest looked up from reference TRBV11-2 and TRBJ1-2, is EAGVAQSPRYKIIEKRQSVAFWCNPISGHATLYWYQQILGQGPKLLIQFQNNGVVDDSQLPKDRFSAERLKGVDSTLKIQPAKLEDSAVYLCASSSAANRGRSGYTFGSGTRLTVV.

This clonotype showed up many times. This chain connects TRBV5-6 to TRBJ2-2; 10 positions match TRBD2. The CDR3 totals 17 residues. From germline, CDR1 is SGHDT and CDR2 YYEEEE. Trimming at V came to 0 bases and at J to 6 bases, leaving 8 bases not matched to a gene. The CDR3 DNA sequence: TGTGCCAGCAGCTTGGGGATCCAGCGGGAGGGCGCCGGGGAGCTGTTTTTT. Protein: CASSLGIQREGAGELFF.

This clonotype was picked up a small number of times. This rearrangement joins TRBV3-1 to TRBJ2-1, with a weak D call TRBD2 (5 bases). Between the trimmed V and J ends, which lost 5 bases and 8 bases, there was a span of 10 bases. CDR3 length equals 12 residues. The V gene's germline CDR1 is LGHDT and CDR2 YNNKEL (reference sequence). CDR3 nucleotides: TGTGCCAGCAGCTTCACTAGTGATGAGCAGTTCTTC. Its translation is CASSFTSDEQFF.

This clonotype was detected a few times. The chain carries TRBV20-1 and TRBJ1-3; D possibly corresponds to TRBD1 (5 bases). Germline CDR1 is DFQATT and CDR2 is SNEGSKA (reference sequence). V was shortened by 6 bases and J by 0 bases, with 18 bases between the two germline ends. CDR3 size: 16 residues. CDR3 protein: CSARPLGLPSGNTIYF. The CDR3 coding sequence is TGCAGTGCCCGTCCGTTGGGACTCCCCTCTGGAAACACCATATATTTT.

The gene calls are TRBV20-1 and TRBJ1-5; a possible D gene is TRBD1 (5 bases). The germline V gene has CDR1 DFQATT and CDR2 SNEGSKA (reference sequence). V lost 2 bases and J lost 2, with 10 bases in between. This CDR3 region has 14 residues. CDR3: CSARSRGGNQPQHF. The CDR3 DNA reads TGCAGTGCTAGATCAAGGGGTGGCAATCAGCCCCAGCATTTT.

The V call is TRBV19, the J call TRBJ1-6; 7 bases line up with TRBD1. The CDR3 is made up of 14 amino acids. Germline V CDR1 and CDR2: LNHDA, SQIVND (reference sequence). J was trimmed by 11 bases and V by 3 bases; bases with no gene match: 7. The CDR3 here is CASSIVTGRTPLHF. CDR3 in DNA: TGTGCCAGTAGTATCGTGACAGGGCGAACACCCCTCCACTTT.

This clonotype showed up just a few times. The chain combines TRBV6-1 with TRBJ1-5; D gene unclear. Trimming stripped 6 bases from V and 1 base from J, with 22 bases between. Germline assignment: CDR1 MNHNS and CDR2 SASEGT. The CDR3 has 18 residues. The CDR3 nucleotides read TGTGCCAGCAGACACCGGGTTAAGGGAGACGGAAGCAATCAGCCCCAGCATTTT. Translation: CASRHRVKGDGSNQPQHF.

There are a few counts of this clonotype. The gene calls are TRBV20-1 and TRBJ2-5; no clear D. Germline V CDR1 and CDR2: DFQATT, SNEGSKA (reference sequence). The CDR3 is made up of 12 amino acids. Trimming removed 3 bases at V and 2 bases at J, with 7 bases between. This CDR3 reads CSASQEQETQYF. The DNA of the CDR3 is TGCAGTGCTAGCCAAGAACAAGAGACCCAGTACTTC.

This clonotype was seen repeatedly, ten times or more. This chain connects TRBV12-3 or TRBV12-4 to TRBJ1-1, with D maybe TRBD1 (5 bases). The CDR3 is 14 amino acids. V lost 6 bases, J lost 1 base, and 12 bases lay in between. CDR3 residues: CASRLNQGNTEAFF. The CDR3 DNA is TGTGCCAGCAGACTAAACCAGGGGAACACTGAAGCTTTCTTT.

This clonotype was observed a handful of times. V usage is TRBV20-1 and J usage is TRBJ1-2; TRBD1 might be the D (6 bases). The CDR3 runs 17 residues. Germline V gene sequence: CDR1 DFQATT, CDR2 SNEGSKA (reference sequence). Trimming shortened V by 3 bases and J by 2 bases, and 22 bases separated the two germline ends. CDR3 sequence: CSARILKGRGINYGYTF. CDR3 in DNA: TGCAGTGCTAGGATCTTGAAGGGGAGGGGGATAAACTATGGCTACACCTTC.

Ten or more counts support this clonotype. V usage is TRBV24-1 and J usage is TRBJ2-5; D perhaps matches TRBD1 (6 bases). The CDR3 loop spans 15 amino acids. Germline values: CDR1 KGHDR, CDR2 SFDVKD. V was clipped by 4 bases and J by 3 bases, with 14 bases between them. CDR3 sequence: CATSDPSGAEETQYF. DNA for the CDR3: TGTGCCACCAGTGACCCATCAGGGGCCGAAGAGACCCAGTACTTC.

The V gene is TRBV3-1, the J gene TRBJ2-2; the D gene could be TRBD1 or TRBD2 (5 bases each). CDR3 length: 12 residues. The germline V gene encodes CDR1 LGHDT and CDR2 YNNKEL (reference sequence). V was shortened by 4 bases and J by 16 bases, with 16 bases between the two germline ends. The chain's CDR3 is CASSLREGYRFF. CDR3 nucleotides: TGTGCCAGCAGCCTGAGAGAGGGGTATAGGTTTTTT.

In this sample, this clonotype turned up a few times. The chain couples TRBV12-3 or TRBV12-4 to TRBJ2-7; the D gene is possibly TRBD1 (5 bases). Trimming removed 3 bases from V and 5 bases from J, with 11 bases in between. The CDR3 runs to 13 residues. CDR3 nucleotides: TGTGCCAGCAGTTTTGACAGTGCGGACGAGCAGTACTTC. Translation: CASSFDSADEQYF.

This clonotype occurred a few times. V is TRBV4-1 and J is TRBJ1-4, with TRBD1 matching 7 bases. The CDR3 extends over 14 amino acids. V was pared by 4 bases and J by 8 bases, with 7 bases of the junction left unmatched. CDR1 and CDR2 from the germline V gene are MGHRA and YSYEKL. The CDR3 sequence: CASSRGGGNEKLFF. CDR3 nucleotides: TGCGCCAGCAGCCGGGGAGGGGGCAACGAAAAACTGTTTTTT.

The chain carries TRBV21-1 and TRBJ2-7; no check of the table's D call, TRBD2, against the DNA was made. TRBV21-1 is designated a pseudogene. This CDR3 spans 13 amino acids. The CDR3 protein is CASSKPPAGQQYF. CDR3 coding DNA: TGTGCCAGCAGCAAACCCCCAGCGGGACAGCAGTACTTC.

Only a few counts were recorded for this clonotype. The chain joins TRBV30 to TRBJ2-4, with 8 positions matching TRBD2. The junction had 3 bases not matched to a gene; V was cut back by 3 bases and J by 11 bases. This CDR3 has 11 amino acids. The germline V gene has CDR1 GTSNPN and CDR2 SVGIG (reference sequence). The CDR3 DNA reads TGTGCCTGGAGCGGGAGGGCTTTTCAGTACTTC. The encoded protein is CAWSGRAFQYF.

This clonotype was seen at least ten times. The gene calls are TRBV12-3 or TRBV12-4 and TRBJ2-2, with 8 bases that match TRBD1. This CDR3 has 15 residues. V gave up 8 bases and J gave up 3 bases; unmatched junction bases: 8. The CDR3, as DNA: TGTGCCAGCGGCGGACAGGGCGGTTACACCGGGGAGCTGTTTTTT. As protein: CASGGQGGYTGELFF.

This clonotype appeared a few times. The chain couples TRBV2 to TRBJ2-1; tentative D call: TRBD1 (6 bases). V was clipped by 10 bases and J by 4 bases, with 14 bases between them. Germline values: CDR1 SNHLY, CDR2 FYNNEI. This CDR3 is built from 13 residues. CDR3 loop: CATRRTDYNEQFF. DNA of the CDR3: TGTGCCACCAGGAGGACAGATTACAATGAGCAGTTCTTC.

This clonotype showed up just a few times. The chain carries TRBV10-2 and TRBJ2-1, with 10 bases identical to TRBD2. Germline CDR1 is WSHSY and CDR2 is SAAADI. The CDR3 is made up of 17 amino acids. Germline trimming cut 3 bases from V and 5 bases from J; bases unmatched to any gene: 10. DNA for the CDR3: TGCGCCAGCAGTGAATTCCCATCTAGCGGGAGTCACAATGAGCAGTTCTTC. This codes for CASSEFPSSGSHNEQFF.

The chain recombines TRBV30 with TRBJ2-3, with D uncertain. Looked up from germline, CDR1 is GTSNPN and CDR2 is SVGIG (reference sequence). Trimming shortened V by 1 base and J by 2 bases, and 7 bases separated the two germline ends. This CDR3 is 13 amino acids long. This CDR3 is CAWSEESTDTQYF. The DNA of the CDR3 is TGTGCCTGGAGTGAGGAATCCACAGATACGCAGTATTTT.